The 5 T cell receptor beta chains reported below all come from one sample, sequenced in a study of beta chain features in type 1 diabetes. No antigen is known for these receptors. The entirety of the isolated RNA underwent reverse transcription, so expressed TCRB transcripts were sequenced. TCRdb's table, derived via immunoSEQ multiplex PCR, lists solely in-frame clones and lacks some. Counted here are some 360,000 clones, roughly a tenth occurring once; the ten biggest clones make up less than 0.65%. Study findings and constraints: All four CD4+ subsets of Type 1 diabetes patients contained TCRB CDR3s that were moderately but significantly shorter.

What was sequenced was central memory CD4+ T cells from blood. The receptor set was obtained from a man aged 30 to 39 with type 1 diabetes.

This sequence joins TRBV7-8 and TRBJ2-1; D is uncertain. The V end lost 5 bases, the J end lost 9 bases, and 11 bases lay between the germline ends. CDR1 and CDR2 (germline): SGHVS, FQNEAQ. The CDR3 sequence is 12 residues long. The CDR3 loop is CASSGRAAEQFF. The CDR3 bases are TGTGCCAGCAGCGGCCGAGCAGCTGAGCAGTTCTTC.

This clone has only a few counts. The J gene is TRBJ2-4, the V gene TRBV5-5, with 9 bases that match TRBD2. This CDR3 has 17 amino acids. Unmatched junction bases numbered 13, after V lost 4 bases and J lost 5 bases. Germline V gene lookup returns CDR1 SGHKS and CDR2 YYEKEE (reference sequence). CDR3 nucleotide sequence: TGTGCCAGCAGCGCGGGGTGGGCTAGCGGGGACGAAAACATTCAGTACTTC. Translating it yields CASSAGWASGDENIQYF.

This clone was observed a few times. Other DNA sequences within the sample encode an identical CDR3. The chain uses TRBV18 and TRBJ2-3; D unresolved. Trimming shortened V by 2 bases and J by 2 bases, and 8 bases separated the two germline ends. This CDR3 comprises 14 residues. Per the germline V gene, CDR1 is KGHSH and CDR2 is LQKENI. The CDR3 region is CASSPGRVTDTQYF. CDR3 nucleotide sequence: TGTGCCAGCTCACCAGGACGGGTCACAGATACGCAGTATTTT.

This clone showed up just a few times. The chain is built from TRBV29-1 and TRBJ2-1; D might be TRBD1 (6 bases). This CDR3 contains 13 residues. Trimming took off 3 bases at V and 6 bases at J, with 12 bases between the two ends. Germline V gene sequence: CDR1 SQVTM, CDR2 ANQGSEA. CDR3 nucleotide sequence: TGCAGCGTTGAGCCAGGGGAAATCAATGAGCAGTTCTTC. Translating it yields CSVEPGEINEQFF.

V is TRBV7-2 and J is TRBJ1-1; 7 bases map to TRBD1. Losses at the gene ends were 3 bases for V and 1 base for J; bases not matched to a gene: 5. CDR1 is SGHTA and CDR2 is FQGNSA in the germline V gene. The CDR3 has 15 amino acids. CDR3 loop: CASSFPNRGNTEAFF. The CDR3 DNA follows: TGTGCCAGCAGCTTCCCCAACAGGGGGAACACTGAAGCTTTCTTT.